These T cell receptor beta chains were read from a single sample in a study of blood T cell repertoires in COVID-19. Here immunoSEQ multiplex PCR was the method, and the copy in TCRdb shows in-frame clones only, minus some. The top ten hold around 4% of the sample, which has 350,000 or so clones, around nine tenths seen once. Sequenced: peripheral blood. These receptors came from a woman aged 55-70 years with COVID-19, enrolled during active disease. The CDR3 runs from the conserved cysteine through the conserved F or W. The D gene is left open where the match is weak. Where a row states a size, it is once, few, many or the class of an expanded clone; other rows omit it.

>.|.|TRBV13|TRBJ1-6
CASSPLRGRNSPLHF
TGTGCCAGCAGCCCGCTCCGGGGGAGGAATTCACCCCTCCACTTT
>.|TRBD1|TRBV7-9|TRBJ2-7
CASSLGTGMVYEQYF
TGTGCCAGCAGCTTAGGGACAGGGATGGTCTACGAGCAGTACTTC
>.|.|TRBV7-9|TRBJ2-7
CASSLAFEVSPYEQYF
TGTGCCAGCAGCTTAGCGTTTGAGGTGTCCCCCTACGAGCAGTACTTC
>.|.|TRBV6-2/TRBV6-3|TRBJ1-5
CASSYSPGLGNQPQHF
TGTGCCAGCAGTTACTCTCCAGGGTTGGGCAATCAGCCCCAGCATTTT
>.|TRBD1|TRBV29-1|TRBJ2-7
CSAIGTGETYEQYF
TGCAGCGCAATAGGGACAGGGGAGACCTACGAGCAGTACTTC
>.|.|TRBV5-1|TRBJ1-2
CASSLAEGVGYTF
TGCGCCAGCAGCTTGGCCGAGGGGGTTGGCTACACCTTC
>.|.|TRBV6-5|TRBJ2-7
CAQRGGGSYEQYF
TGTGCCCAGAGGGGGGGCGGATCCTACGAGCAGTACTTC
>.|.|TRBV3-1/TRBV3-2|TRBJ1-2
CASSQGGVRGYTF
TGTGCCAGCAGCCAAGGGGGAGTTCGGGGCTACACCTTC
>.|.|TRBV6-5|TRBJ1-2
CASKETGRGTRGYTF
TGTGCCAGCAAAGAAACAGGGCGGGGGACGAGGGGCTACACCTTC
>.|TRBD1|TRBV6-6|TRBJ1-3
CASSRKTGAFSGNTIYF
TGTGCCAGCAGTCGAAAGACAGGGGCATTCTCTGGAAACACCATATATTTT
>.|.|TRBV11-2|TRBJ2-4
CASSLGLDRNIQYF
TGTGCCAGCAGCTTAGGTCTGGACAGAAACATTCAGTACTTC
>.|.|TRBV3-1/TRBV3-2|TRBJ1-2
CASSQNWRGANYGYTF
TGTGCCAGCAGCCAAAACTGGAGGGGCGCTAACTATGGCTACACCTTC
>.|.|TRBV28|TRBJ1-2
CASSLAGGDNYGYTF
TGTGCCAGCAGTTTAGCTGGAGGGGATAACTATGGCTACACCTTC
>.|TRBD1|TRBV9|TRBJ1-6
CASSGTPGQTSLGSPLHF
TGTGCCAGCAGCGGCACCCCGGGACAGACTTCTTTGGGATCACCCCTCCACTTT
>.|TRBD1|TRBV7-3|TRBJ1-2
CASSGLGQDGGYTF
TGTGCCAGCAGCGGACTTGGACAGGACGGAGGCTACACCTTC
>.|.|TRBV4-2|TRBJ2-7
CASSQPGRTYEQYF
TGTGCCAGCAGCCAACCGGGTCGGACCTACGAGCAGTACTTC
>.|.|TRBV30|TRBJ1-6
CAWAGSDSPLHF
TGTGCCTGGGCAGGGTCCGACTCACCCCTCCACTTT
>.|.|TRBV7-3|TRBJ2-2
CASSPGTKNTGELFF
TGTGCCAGCAGCCCCGGGACAAAGAACACCGGGGAGCTGTTTTTT
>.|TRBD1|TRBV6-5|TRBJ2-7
CASTGQAAEKQYF
TGTGCCAGCACTGGACAGGCGGCTGAGAAGCAGTACTTC
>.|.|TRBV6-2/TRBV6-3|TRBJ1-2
CASSYSLVYGYTF
TGTGCCAGCAGTTACTCACTCGTCTATGGCTACACCTTC
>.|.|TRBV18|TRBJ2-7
CASSLRGLSGEQYF
TGTGCCAGCTCACTCCGGGGTCTGTCTGGCGAGCAGTACTTC
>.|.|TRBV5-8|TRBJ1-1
CASTRSGTEAFF
TGTGCCAGCACACGTTCCGGCACTGAAGCTTTCTTT
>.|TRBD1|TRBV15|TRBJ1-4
CATSRERQGQEKLFF
TGTGCCACCAGCAGAGAGCGACAGGGACAAGAAAAACTGTTTTTT
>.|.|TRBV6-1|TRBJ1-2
CASSERDRTGYTF
TGTGCCAGCAGTGAGCGGGACCGAACAGGCTACACCTTC
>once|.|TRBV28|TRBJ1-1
CASSLLGRGAFF
TGTGCCAGCAGTTTATTGGGCAGGGGAGCTTTCTTT
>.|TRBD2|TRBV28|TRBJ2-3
CASSFTSGGTADTQYF
TGTGCCAGCAGTTTTACTAGCGGGGGAACAGCAGATACGCAGTATTTT
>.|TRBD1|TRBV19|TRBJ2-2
CASSDRGGIGELFF
TGTGCCAGTAGCGACAGGGGTGGCATCGGGGAGCTGTTTTTT
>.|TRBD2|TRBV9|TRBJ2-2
CASSPPVRGGASGELFF
TGTGCCAGCAGCCCCCCCGTGCGCGGGGGGGCGTCCGGGGAGCTGTTTTTT
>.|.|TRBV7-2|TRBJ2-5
CASSTTSGGYQTQYF
TGTGCCAGCAGCACAACCTCTGGCGGGTACCAGACCCAGTACTTC
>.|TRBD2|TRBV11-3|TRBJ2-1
CASSFGGAHNEQFF
TGTGCCAGCAGCTTCGGGGGGGCCCACAATGAGCAGTTCTTC
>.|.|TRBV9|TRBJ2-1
CASAGGSSYNEQFF
TGTGCCAGCGCTGGCGGAAGCTCCTACAATGAGCAGTTCTTC
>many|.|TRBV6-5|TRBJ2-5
CASGWEEETQYF
TGTGCCAGCGGCTGGGAGGAAGAGACCCAGTACTTC
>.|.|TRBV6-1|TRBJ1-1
CASSERTGGEAFF
TGTGCCAGCAGTGAGCGTACCGGGGGAGAAGCTTTCTTT
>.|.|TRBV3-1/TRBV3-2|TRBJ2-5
CASSRTLDSYWKTQYF
TGTGCCAGCAGCCGTACCCTCGACTCATACTGGAAGACCCAGTACTTC
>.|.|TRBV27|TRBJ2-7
CASSLSAGPYEQYF
TGTGCCAGCAGTTTATCAGCAGGGCCCTACGAGCAGTACTTC